These T cell receptor beta chains were read from a single sample in a study of blood T cell repertoires in COVID-19. Profiled with immunoSEQ multiplex PCR; TCRdb holds only in-frame clones, not every one. The sample carries 150,000 or so clones, about 80% recorded once. The sequencing sample was made of peripheral blood. The receptor source for this set is a woman older than 75 with acute or convalescent COVID-19. Both conserved end residues are part of each CDR3. Fields, in order: V gene, clone size, D gene, J gene, CDR3 protein, CDR3 DNA. A D gene is named only where the DNA matches it firmly. Some rows mark clone size as missing; the rest say once, few, many or name a class of expanded clone.

TRBV4-2	-	-	TRBJ1-6	CASSQDFLAGLNSPLHF	TGTGCCAGCAGCCAAGATTTTTTGGCAGGGCTGAATTCACCCCTCCACTTT
TRBV19	once	-	TRBJ2-1	CASRKRAYNEQFF	TGTGCCAGCCGGAAGAGGGCCTACAATGAGCAGTTCTTC
TRBV5-4	-	TRBD1	TRBJ1-6	CASSTGQGRPDSPLHF	TGTGCCAGCAGCACCGGACAGGGAAGGCCAGATTCACCCCTCCACTTT
TRBV27	-	-	TRBJ2-3	CASSRRDSSSTDTQYF	TGTGCCAGCAGTCGGAGGGATTCGTCGAGCACAGATACGCAGTATTTT
TRBV5-1	once	-	TRBJ2-7	CASSSGGYEQYF	TGCGCCAGCAGTTCAGGGGGGTACGAGCAGTACTTC
TRBV2	-	TRBD1	TRBJ1-5	CASSEAAGGQQPQHF	TGTGCCAGCAGTGAAGCAGCAGGGGGCCAGCAGCCCCAGCATTTT
TRBV7-9	-	TRBD1	TRBJ1-1	CASSLWFWTGGVGNTEAFF	TGTGCCAGCAGCTTATGGTTTTGGACAGGGGGCGTCGGGAACACTGAAGCTTTCTTT
TRBV12-3/TRBV12-4	-	-	TRBJ1-5	CASSFSKQPQHF	TGTGCCAGCAGTTTTTCAAAACAGCCCCAGCATTTT
TRBV3-1/TRBV3-2	few	-	TRBJ2-7	CASSQDASGMYEQYF	TGTGCCAGCAGCCAAGACGCTTCAGGGATGTACGAGCAGTACTTC
TRBV3-1/TRBV3-2	-	-	TRBJ2-7	CASSTTGAGDEQYF	TGTGCCAGCAGCACAACAGGTGCCGGAGACGAGCAGTACTTC
TRBV15	-	-	TRBJ2-1	CATSRDPSNEQFF	TGTGCCACCAGCAGAGATCCGAGCAATGAGCAGTTCTTC
TRBV5-1	-	-	TRBJ2-5	CASSSDSRQTQYF	TGCGCCAGCAGCTCCGACTCCCGACAGACCCAGTACTTC
TRBV5-1	-	-	TRBJ2-6	CASSHGGASGANVLTF	TGCGCCAGCAGCCACGGAGGGGCCTCTGGGGCCAACGTCCTGACTTTC
TRBV2	-	TRBD2	TRBJ2-1	CASSEAGLAGYNEQFF	TGTGCCAGCAGTGAAGCGGGACTAGCGGGCTACAATGAGCAGTTCTTC
TRBV7-9	-	TRBD1	TRBJ2-7	CASSLGTATYEQYF	TGTGCCAGCAGCCTAGGGACAGCCACCTACGAGCAGTACTTC
TRBV5-4	-	-	TRBJ1-2	CASSSRGMNYGYTF	TGTGCCAGCAGCTCCCGGGGGATGAACTATGGCTACACCTTC
TRBV18	-	-	TRBJ1-1	CASSWSRDTEAFF	TGTGCCAGCTCATGGAGCAGGGACACTGAAGCTTTCTTT
TRBV30	-	-	TRBJ1-2	CASYRSPNYGYTF	TGTGCCTCATACAGGAGTCCTAACTATGGCTACACCTTC
TRBV2	few	-	TRBJ2-1	CASTLGTARSDEQFF	TGTGCCAGCACCCTCGGGACTGCCCGATCTGATGAGCAGTTCTTC
TRBV29-1	-	TRBD2	TRBJ2-1	CSAAGLAGGTYNEQFF	TGCAGCGCCGCGGGACTAGCGGGAGGGACCTACAATGAGCAGTTCTTC
TRBV5-6	once	TRBD2	TRBJ2-2	CASSLSSGTNTGELFF	TGTGCCAGCAGCTTATCGAGCGGGACCAACACCGGGGAGCTGTTTTTT
TRBV29-1	-	TRBD1	TRBJ1-1	CSAGTGWAEAFF	TGCAGCGCCGGGACAGGGTGGGCTGAAGCTTTCTTT
TRBV7-8	-	-	TRBJ1-1	CASSLPAIRGTEAFF	TGTGCCAGCAGCTTACCGGCCATCCGAGGTACTGAAGCTTTCTTT
TRBV2	once	-	TRBJ1-1	CASSGRVYSTEAFF	TGTGCCAGCTCCGGGAGGGTTTACTCGACTGAAGCTTTCTTT
TRBV6-1	-	TRBD1	TRBJ1-6	CASSEQGGYNSPLHF	TGTGCCAGCAGTGAACAGGGGGGCTATAATTCACCCCTCCACTTT
TRBV28	-	TRBD1	TRBJ1-2	CASSSSRTGAKSYGYTF	TGTGCCAGCAGTTCCTCTAGGACAGGGGCGAAAAGCTATGGCTACACCTTC
TRBV18	-	TRBD1	TRBJ1-2	CASSPGGQGARGYTF	TGTGCCAGCTCACCTGGGGGACAGGGGGCGCGTGGCTACACCTTC
TRBV29-1	-	-	TRBJ1-1	CSARTGTTEAFF	TGCAGCGCAAGAACAGGGACCACTGAAGCTTTCTTT
TRBV18	-	TRBD1	TRBJ1-5	CASSPDRGQPQHF	TGTGCCAGCTCACCGGACAGGGGGCAACCCCAGCATTTT
TRBV27	-	-	TRBJ2-1	CASSLGRAGDEQFF	TGTGCCAGCAGTTTGGGTCGGGCAGGGGATGAGCAGTTCTTC
TRBV19	-	-	TRBJ1-2	CASSMEGYSNYGYTF	TGTGCCAGTAGTATGGAGGGTTACTCTAACTATGGCTACACCTTC
TRBV24-1	few	TRBD2	TRBJ2-1	CATSPSGGYNEQFF	TGTGCCACCAGCCCTTCCGGGGGGTACAATGAGCAGTTCTTC
TRBV7-2	-	-	TRBJ1-2	CASSLDREDGYTF	TGTGCCAGCAGCTTAGACAGGGAAGATGGCTACACCTTC
TRBV6-2/TRBV6-3	-	TRBD2	TRBJ2-5	CASSYTQSGRAGRETQYF	TGTGCCAGCAGTTACACGCAAAGCGGGAGAGCCGGTCGAGAGACCCAGTACTTC
TRBV7-9	-	-	TRBJ1-1	CASSLGWTPNTEAFF	TGTGCCAGCAGCTTAGGATGGACTCCGAACACTGAAGCTTTCTTT
TRBV7-9	-	-	TRBJ2-1	CASSPLLAKNEQFF	TGTGCCAGCAGCCCCCTCTTAGCGAAGAATGAGCAGTTCTTC
TRBV12-3/TRBV12-4	-	-	TRBJ1-5	CASRQGQQPQHF	TGTGCCAGCAGACAGGGACAACAGCCCCAGCATTTT
TRBV11-2	-	-	TRBJ2-7	CASSPTYDEQYF	TGTGCCAGCAGCCCGACTTATGACGAGCAGTACTTC
TRBV27	-	-	TRBJ1-3	CASSSGLSGNTIYF	TGTGCCAGCAGCAGCGGCCTTTCTGGAAACACCATATATTTT
TRBV7-2	-	-	TRBJ1-6	CASSSSGRTPSRYNSPLHF	TGTGCCAGCAGCTCATCAGGAAGAACACCATCCAGATATAATTCACCCCTCCACTTT
TRBV7-2	-	-	TRBJ2-2	CASLRYSGELFF	TGTGCCAGCCTCAGGTACAGCGGTGAGCTGTTTTTT
TRBV9	-	TRBD2	TRBJ2-5	CASSGSTGLAGETQYF	TGTGCCAGCAGCGGAAGCACGGGACTAGCCGGGGAGACCCAGTACTTC
TRBV7-2	few	-	TRBJ2-7	CASSLVRGDQGEQYF	TGTGCCAGCAGCTTAGTCAGGGGAGATCAGGGCGAGCAGTACTTC
TRBV6-5	-	TRBD1	TRBJ2-2	CASSQYRGTGELFF	TGTGCCAGCAGTCAATACAGGGGCACCGGGGAGCTGTTTTTT
TRBV4-3	once	-	TRBJ2-5	CASSQDLETQYF	TGCGCCAGCAGCCAAGATCTGGAGACCCAGTACTTC
TRBV5-1	-	-	TRBJ1-2	CASSLGQPRDPGYTF	TGCGCCAGCAGCTTGGGACAGCCCCGAGATCCTGGCTACACCTTC